These 6 T cell receptor beta chains were sequenced from one sample in a study of T cell responses to AZD1222 COVID-19 vaccine. Data came from immunoSEQ multiplex PCR; TCRdb stores just in-frame clones and leaves some out. The data contain about 100,000 clones, roughly 90% of them singletons. The input for sequencing was peripheral blood, taken on day 0 of AZD1222 vaccination. The receptors come from an adult in good health.

The V and J genes are TRBV5-4 and TRBJ2-5; 11 bases are shared with TRBD2. CDR1 is SGHNT and CDR2 is YYREEE in the germline V gene (reference sequence). V lost 2 bases and J lost 2; bases outside the gene matches: 2. This CDR3 is 15 amino acids long. CDR3 DNA sequence: TGTGCCAGCAGCTTAAGACTAGCGGGGCAAGAGACCCAGTACTTC. Its protein product is CASSLRLAGQETQYF.

The chain carries TRBV6-2 or TRBV6-3 and TRBJ1-1, with 7 bases that match TRBD1. The germline CDR1 and CDR2 sequences are MNHEY and SVGEGT. V lost 5 bases to trimming and J lost 2 bases; unmatched junction nucleotides: 17. This CDR3 contains 18 residues. Here the CDR3 reads CASSRYLQGIGVNTEAFF. DNA for the CDR3: TGTGCCAGCAGTCGCTATTTACAGGGGATCGGGGTTAACACTGAAGCTTTCTTT.

This chain uses TRBV4-3 with TRBJ2-2; the D is unclear. CDR1 is LGHNA, CDR2 YSLEER, per germline. This CDR3 comprises 14 residues. V lost 2 bases, J lost 7 bases, and 11 bases lay in between. This CDR3 reads CASSQMLNVGELFF. The DNA for the CDR3 is TGCGCCAGCAGCCAAATGTTAAACGTCGGGGAGCTGTTTTTT.

The chain has TRBV3-1 (or the pseudogene TRBV3-2) and TRBJ2-5; 14 nucleotides line up with TRBD2. CDR3 length: 16 residues. Losses at the gene ends were 5 bases for V and 4 bases for J; bases not matched to a gene: 6. Germline-derived CDR1 and CDR2 are LGHDT and YNNKEL (reference sequence). The chain's CDR3 is CASSYSGLAGGETQYF. CDR3 DNA: TGTGCCAGCAGCTACTCAGGACTAGCGGGAGGAGAGACCCAGTACTTC.

The chain is built from TRBV18 and TRBJ1-2; D may be TRBD1 (6 bases). Per germline, CDR1 KGHSH and CDR2 LQKENI. V was clipped by 2 bases and J by 8 bases, with 15 bases between them. This CDR3 has 14 amino acids. The CDR3 coding sequence is TGTGCCAGCTCACCATCGGGGGGCCGTAGAGGCTACACCTTC. This encodes CASSPSGGRRGYTF.

The chain links TRBV9 to TRBJ2-1, with TRBD2 matching 7 bases. The CDR3 loop spans 16 amino acids. The V gene's germline CDR1 is SGDLS and CDR2 YYNGEE. The trim removed 0 bases at V and 6 bases at J, leaving 9 bases unmatched. CDR3 sequence (DNA): TGTGCCAGCAGCGTAGGCGTGGCGGGAGTAGGCAATGAGCAGTTCTTC. Protein: CASSVGVAGVGNEQFF.